The 4 T cell receptor beta chains reported below all come from one sample, sequenced in a study of control samples from healthy donors and cancer patients. Using immunoSEQ multiplex PCR, the repertoire was profiled, and TCRdb retains in-frame clones only, with some absent. The data show tens of thousands of clones, 91% seen once. The sample was blood. Receptors were obtained from a man aged 25-45 years in good health.

The J gene is TRBJ2-1, the V gene TRBV14, with 13 bases identical to TRBD2. Trimming at V came to 5 bases and at J to 13 bases, leaving 11 bases not matched to a gene. CDR1 SGHDN and CDR2 FVKESK come from the germline V gene. This CDR3 has 15 amino acids. The CDR3 nucleotides read TGTGCCAGCAGCGTACTAGCGGGAGGGCTCACTCCTCAGTTCTTC. Its translation is CASSVLAGGLTPQFF.

The V gene is TRBV24-1, the J gene TRBJ2-5, with unresolved D. Trimming stripped 0 bases from V and 4 bases from J, with 5 bases between. This CDR3 has 13 residues. The V gene's germline CDR1 is KGHDR and CDR2 SFDVKD. In DNA, the CDR3 is TGTGCCACCAGTGATTTGCAAGGAGAGACCCAGTACTTC. Amino acid sequence: CATSDLQGETQYF.

The chain employs TRBV24-1 and TRBJ2-6; D could derive from TRBD1 or TRBD2 (5 bases each). The CDR3 is 16 residues long. Per the germline V gene, CDR1 is KGHDR and CDR2 is SFDVKD. The V and J ends lost 10 bases and 0 bases respectively, with 15 bases between them. CDR3 region: CATAAGTPSGANVLTF. The CDR3 DNA reads as TGTGCCACGGCAGCAGGGACCCCCTCTGGGGCCAACGTCCTGACTTTC.

The chain employs TRBV2 and TRBJ2-7; 10 positions agree with TRBD2. The CDR3 runs 15 residues. The junction had 5 bases not matched to a gene; V was cut back by 6 bases and J by 0 bases. Germline-derived CDR1 and CDR2 are SNHLY and FYNNEI. CDR3 sequence (DNA): TGTGCCAGCAGCCCCGGGACTAGCGTCTCCTACGAGCAGTACTTC. This gives the protein CASSPGTSVSYEQYF. Supplemented by reference TRBV2 and TRBJ2-7, the full variable domain reads EPEVTQTPSHQVTQMGQEVILRCVPISNHLYFYWYRQILGQKVEFLVSFYNNEISEKSEIFDDQFSVERPDGSNFTLKIRSTKLEDSAMYFCASSPGTSVSYEQYFGPGTRLTVT.